Listed below are T cell receptor beta chains from one sample, sequenced in a study of CD8+ T cells in alopecia areata. Measured with immunoSEQ multiplex PCR; TCRdb has only the in-frame clones, and not every one. The data contain 210,000 or so clones, just over 65% of them seen just once; the ten biggest clones take up around 1.3%. Specimen: CD4+ T cells sorted from blood, collected between weeks 43 and 45, from a patient treated with tofacitinib. These receptors all come from a human donor with alopecia areata. The CDR3 runs from the conserved cysteine through the conserved F or W. The D gene is left open where the match is weak. Clone sizes are given selectively: once, few, many, or a class where the clone is expanded.

- | - | 14 | TRBJ2-1 | TRBV29-1 | TGCAGCGTTATCAGGGAAAGCTCCTACAATGAGCAGTTCTTC | CSVIRESSYNEQFF
- | TRBD1 | 12 | TRBJ2-7 | TRBV29-1 | TGCAGCGTGGGACAGTACTCCTACGAGCAGTACTTC | CSVGQYSYEQYF
- | - | 14 | TRBJ1-1 | TRBV7-2 | TGTGCCAGCAGCTACGGACAGCTGAACACTGAAGCTTTCTTT | CASSYGQLNTEAFF
- | - | 17 | TRBJ2-6 | TRBV5-1 | TGCGCCAGCAGCTTGGACGCGTTAATCTCTGGGGCCAACGTCCTGACTTTC | CASSLDALISGANVLTF
- | - | 14 | TRBJ1-1 | TRBV12-5 | TGTGCTAGTGGTTACCCGGCAAGGCGGACTGAAGCTTTCTTT | CASGYPARRTEAFF
- | - | 15 | TRBJ1-1 | TRBV4-1 | TGCGCCAGCAGCCAAGATATGCCAGCGAACACTGAAGCTTTCTTT | CASSQDMPANTEAFF
- | - | 16 | TRBJ1-5 | TRBV5-6 | TGTGCCAGCAGCGGAGGAGGGGCTAATAGCAATCAGCCCCAGCATTTT | CASSGGGANSNQPQHF
- | - | 13 | TRBJ1-1 | TRBV4-2 | TGTGCCAGCAGCCAAGATGGAAACACTGAAGCTTTCTTT | CASSQDGNTEAFF
few | TRBD2 | 14 | TRBJ2-1 | TRBV29-1 | TGCAGCGCAACAGGAGCGGGGGCCTTGAATGAGCAGTTCTTC | CSATGAGALNEQFF
few | TRBD2 | 11 | TRBJ2-3 | TRBV20-1 | TGCAGTGCTAGACCTAGCGGGGTGCAGTATTTT | CSARPSGVQYF
- | - | 16 | TRBJ2-2 | TRBV5-1 | TGCGCCAGCAGCTTGAGGAGCGGGCGAGACACCGGGGAGCTGTTTTTT | CASSLRSGRDTGELFF
few | - | 12 | TRBJ2-3 | TRBV6-6 | TGTGCCAGCAGTTACTCTGGGGATACGCAGTATTTT | CASSYSGDTQYF
- | - | 15 | TRBJ1-2 | TRBV4-2 | TGTGCCAGCAGCCAAGATCCGACAGGAGCCTATGGCTACACCTTC | CASSQDPTGAYGYTF
- | - | 14 | TRBJ1-1 | TRBV7-2 | TGTGCCAGCAGCTTACCGGGCGTGAACACTGAAGCTTTCTTT | CASSLPGVNTEAFF
- | - | 15 | TRBJ2-7 | TRBV7-2 | TGTGCCAGCAGCTTGTTAGTGTCTGAAGGGCGGGAGCAGTACTTC | CASSLLVSEGREQYF
- | - | 12 | TRBJ2-4 | TRBV25-1 | TGTGCCAGCAGCCCCGCCAAAAACATTCAGTACTTC | CASSPAKNIQYF
- | - | 15 | TRBJ2-7 | TRBV4-1 | TGCGCCAGCAGCCCGACCGGGACACCAGCCTACGAGCAGTACTTC | CASSPTGTPAYEQYF
- | - | 13 | TRBJ1-1 | TRBV19 | TGTGCCAGTAGTTCAGGCATGAACACTGAAGCTTTCTTT | CASSSGMNTEAFF
few | - | 12 | TRBJ2-5 | TRBV25-1 | TGTGCCAGCAGTATTATCGAGAAGACCCAGTACTTC | CASSIIEKTQYF
few | TRBD2 | 14 | TRBJ2-7 | TRBV29-1 | TGCAGCGTTGAAATACTAGCGGGGGCTTACGAGCAGTACTTC | CSVEILAGAYEQYF